These T cell receptor beta chains were read from a single sample in a study of T cell responses to AZD1222 COVID-19 vaccine. The data were produced by immunoSEQ multiplex PCR, yet TCRdb's version contains in-frame clones alone and is incomplete. The profile shows 95,000 to 110,000 clones, around 90% of them singletons. Sequencing used peripheral blood, obtained on day 0 of AZD1222 vaccination. These receptor sequences come from an adult in good health. CDR3s include the opening cysteine and the closing phenylalanine or tryptophan. A D gene is named only where the DNA matches it firmly.

V	D	length	J	CDR3
TRBV27	TRBD2	17	TRBJ2-5	CASSPHRIAGGKRTQYF
TRBV7-9	NA	12	TRBJ2-7	CASSLGSYEQYF
TRBV12-3/TRBV12-4	NA	12	TRBJ2-3	CASSFSANTQYF
TRBV2	NA	14	TRBJ1-2	CASSRLETLYGYTF
TRBV18	NA	14	TRBJ1-1	CASSPREANTEAFF
TRBV7-2	TRBD2	17	TRBJ2-1	CASSFGVAGVPYNEQFF
TRBV30	NA	16	TRBJ2-1	CAWSGETESPYNEQFF
TRBV4-3	NA	14	TRBJ1-2	CASSQDRTGYGYTF
TRBV5-1	TRBD1	16	TRBJ1-2	CASSSLAGGDDYGYTF
TRBV5-1	TRBD2	15	TRBJ2-1	CASSLVSSGYNEQFF
TRBV7-9	NA	15	TRBJ1-3	CASSLARDGGNTIYF
TRBV6-5	TRBD2	15	TRBJ2-2	CASTSWGGLTGELFF
TRBV7-8	NA	15	TRBJ2-7	CASSSYQGPSYEQYF
TRBV27	NA	18	TRBJ2-1	CASSSLSTGWGTYNEQFF
TRBV18	TRBD1	17	TRBJ1-3	CASSPQQQGIAGNTIYF
TRBV7-9	NA	17	TRBJ1-3	CASSLTVAGESGNTIYF
TRBV29-1	TRBD1	14	TRBJ1-4	CSVLGQGAREKLFF
TRBV3-1/TRBV3-2	NA	12	TRBJ2-3	CASSHSTDTQYF
TRBV7-2	TRBD1	12	TRBJ2-7	CASTLTGTEQYF
TRBV9	NA	14	TRBJ1-1	CASSALAANTEAFF
TRBV11-3	TRBD2	17	TRBJ2-3	CASSLRYGLAGPDTQYF
TRBV4-2	TRBD1	15	TRBJ1-5	CASSSRQGLEQPQHF
TRBV6-5	TRBD1	14	TRBJ1-2	CASTQGASNYGYTF
TRBV9	NA	14	TRBJ2-7	CASSVLRTSYEQYF
TRBV4-3	NA	15	TRBJ1-5	CASSQDLGSSQPQHF
TRBV28	TRBD1	14	TRBJ2-7	CASSPGQGPYEQYF
TRBV30	NA	13	TRBJ1-3	CAWGGQSGNTIYF
TRBV6-2/TRBV6-3	NA	14	TRBJ2-7	CASSYGGASYEQYF
TRBV9	NA	13	TRBJ2-5	CASSIRARETQYF
TRBV28	TRBD1	14	TRBJ2-7	CASSHRGWSYEQYF
TRBV7-8	NA	14	TRBJ2-7	CASSYRRVRDEQYF
TRBV7-9	NA	13	TRBJ1-1	CASSLPSHKEAFF
TRBV2	NA	14	TRBJ1-3	CASNGHGSGNTIYF
TRBV28	TRBD2	12	TRBJ2-1	CASSSGLTEQFF
TRBV18	TRBD1	14	TRBJ2-5	CASSPTGFRETQYF
TRBV19	NA	15	TRBJ1-6	CASSLLGGFHSPLHF
TRBV30	NA	13	TRBJ2-7	CAWGHGGIYEQYF
TRBV10-3	TRBD2	14	TRBJ2-1	CAITGSGGYNEQFF
TRBV7-2	NA	14	TRBJ2-1	CASSLLGGRGEQFF
TRBV27	NA	14	TRBJ2-1	CASSHTHSYNEQFF
TRBV3-1/TRBV3-2	NA	16	TRBJ1-5	CASSQTGPRVNQPQHF
TRBV27	TRBD1	15	TRBJ1-5	CASSLQQGGDSAQHF
TRBV5-1	TRBD1	14	TRBJ2-2	CASSFTGGAGELFF
TRBV5-4	NA	19	TRBJ2-4	CASSPDRRETRVAKNIQYF
TRBV21-1	NA	17	TRBJ1-1	CASSPQVRGQGNTEAFF
TRBV9	TRBD2	17	TRBJ2-1	CASSVDGTSGVYNEQFF
TRBV7-2	TRBD2	15	TRBJ2-7	CASQSGASGKYEQYF
TRBV9	TRBD2	16	TRBJ2-1	CASSLGAGGTNGEQFF
TRBV12-3/TRBV12-4	NA	11	TRBJ1-1	CASSFYLEAFF
TRBV24-1	NA	14	TRBJ1-2	CATSDPVGRYGYTF
TRBV11-2	NA	13	TRBJ1-5	CASSSPTVRPQHF
TRBV6-5	NA	15	TRBJ2-7	CASSYFPGSSYEQYF
TRBV7-8	TRBD2	15	TRBJ2-2	CASSSKRAGVRELFF